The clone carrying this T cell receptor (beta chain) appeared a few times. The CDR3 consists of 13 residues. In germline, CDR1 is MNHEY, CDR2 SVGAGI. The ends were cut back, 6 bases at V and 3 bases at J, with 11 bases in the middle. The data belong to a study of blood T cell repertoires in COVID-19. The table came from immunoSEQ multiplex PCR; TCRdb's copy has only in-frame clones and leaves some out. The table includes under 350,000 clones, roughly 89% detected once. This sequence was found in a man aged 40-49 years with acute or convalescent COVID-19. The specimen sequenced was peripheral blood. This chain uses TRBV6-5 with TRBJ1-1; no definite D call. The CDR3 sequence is CASSPRRYTEAFF. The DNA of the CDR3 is TGTGCCAGCAGCCCGAGGAGGTACACTGAAGCTTTCTTT.